This T cell receptor beta chain was profiled in a study of blood T cell repertoires in COVID-19. As for the study in general: The cDNA or gDNA used as material had been derived from T cells, B-cell-depleted T cells, or PBMCs.

In the original analysis: Reference gene primer amplification in the assay estimated nucleated cell counts. TCRdb keeps only in-frame clones here, not all; method: immunoSEQ multiplex PCR. The V and J calls and clone size were taken over from that table, and D and trimming were inferred from the DNA. The data contain about 68,000 clones, around 90% of them singletons. The germline V gene has CDR1 SGHRS and CDR2 YFSETQ. The CDR3 consists of 13 residues. With 4 bases removed from V and 1 base from J, the gap between germline ends came to 6 bases. The sample was peripheral blood. This chain connects TRBV5-1 to TRBJ1-3; D not resolved. This TCR was recovered from a woman aged 45-59 years with COVID-19, enrolled during active disease. In nucleotides, the CDR3 is TGCGCCAGCAGCACAGCATCTGGAAACACCATATATTTT. Translating it yields CASSTASGNTIYF.